This TCR beta chain was identified during a study of T cell responses to AZD1222 COVID-19 vaccine. A single count supports this clone. The V gene's germline CDR1 is KGHSH and CDR2 LQKENI. This CDR3 spans 17 amino acids. V was trimmed by 3 bases and J by 0 bases, leaving 18 bases between them. The protocol was immunoSEQ multiplex PCR, while the TCRdb copy is restricted to in-frame clones and leaves out a portion. This sample yields 100,000 or so clones, of which about 89% are seen a single time; 3.5% to 4.5% belongs to the top ten. The sample here was peripheral blood, taken on day 0 of AZD1222 vaccination. The chain recombines TRBV18 with TRBJ2-7; no clear D. This receptor was taken from an adult in good health. DNA of the CDR3: TGTGCCAGCTCACCGCGCCTCAGAAATTTTAGCTCCTACGAGCAGTACTTC. Its translation: CASSPRLRNFSSYEQYF.